The entry below gives a single T cell receptor (beta chain) sequence along with its context. Its target is not known. The CDR3 is 14 amino acids. The V segment lost 7 bases and the J segment 7 bases; nucleotides outside the gene matches: 5. Germline V gives CDR1 SGHRS, CDR2 YFSETQ. This entry is derived from a study of shared clonotypes between healthy human individuals. Regarding the study as a whole: Sharing across several donors was seen in 5% to 5.5% of naive CD4 clonotypes.

Produced via immunoSEQ multiplex PCR; TCRdb's table is partial and in-frame only. The sample holds around 2.5 million clones, over 85% seen once. The source is a man aged 18 to 30 in good health. Some clones in this sample may be carry-over from other donors' samples. The chain links TRBV5-1 to TRBJ1-4; TRBD1 matches at 12 bases. Material: naive CD4+ T cells from PBMCs. As for subset: CD45RA+ positively selected. As DNA, the CDR3 is TGCGCCAGCCAGGGACAGGGGGCGAGTGAAAAACTGTTTTTT. It translates to CASQGQGASEKLFF.